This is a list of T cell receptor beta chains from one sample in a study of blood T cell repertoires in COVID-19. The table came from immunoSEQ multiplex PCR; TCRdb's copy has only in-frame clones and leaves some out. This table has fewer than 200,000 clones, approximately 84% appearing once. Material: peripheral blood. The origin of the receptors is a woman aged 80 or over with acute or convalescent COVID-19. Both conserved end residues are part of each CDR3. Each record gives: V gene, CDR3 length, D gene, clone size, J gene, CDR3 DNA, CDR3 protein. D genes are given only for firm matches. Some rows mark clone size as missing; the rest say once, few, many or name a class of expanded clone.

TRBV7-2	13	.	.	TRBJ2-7	TGTGCCAGCAGCCCTTGGAGCTCCTACGAGCAGTACTTC	CASSPWSSYEQYF
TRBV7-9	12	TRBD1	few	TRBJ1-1	TGTGCCAGCAGCCAGGGGGGCACTGAAGCTTTCTTT	CASSQGGTEAFF
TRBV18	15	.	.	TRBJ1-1	TGTGCCAGCTCACCCGGTAGCAGGGGAAACACTGAAGCTTTCTTT	CASSPGSRGNTEAFF
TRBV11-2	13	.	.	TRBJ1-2	TGTGCCAGCAGCTCCGGGACAAACTATGGCTACACCTTC	CASSSGTNYGYTF
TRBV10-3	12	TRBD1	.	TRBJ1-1	TGTGCCATTGGGACAGAGGGAACTGAAGCTTTCTTT	CAIGTEGTEAFF
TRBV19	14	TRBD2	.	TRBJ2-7	TGTGCCAGTAGTCCGACTAGCTTCTCCTACGAGCAGTACTTC	CASSPTSFSYEQYF
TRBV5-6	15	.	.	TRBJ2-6	TGTGCCAGCAGTTATGGACAGTCAGGGGCCAACGTCCTGACTTTC	CASSYGQSGANVLTF
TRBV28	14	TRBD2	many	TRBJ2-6	TGTGCCAGCAGGAGAGCGGGAGGGGCCAACGTCCTGACTTTC	CASRRAGGANVLTF
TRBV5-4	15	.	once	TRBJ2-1	TGTGCCAGCAGCACCTCAGAGGGCCGACCCAATGAGCAGTTCTTC	CASSTSEGRPNEQFF
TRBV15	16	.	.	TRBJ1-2	TGTGCCACCAGCACCCCTCCTCGGTCCCCCCGGGGTGGCTACACCTTC	CATSTPPRSPRGGYTF
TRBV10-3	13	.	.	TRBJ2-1	TGTGCCATCAGTGAGTCAGGGGGAATTGAGCAGTTCTTC	CAISESGGIEQFF
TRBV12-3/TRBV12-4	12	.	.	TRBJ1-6	TGTGCCAGCAGGCGCCCAAATTCACCCCTCCACTTT	CASRRPNSPLHF
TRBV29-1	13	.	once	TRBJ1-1	TGCAGCGTTGTCCCCCCGGTGAACACTGAAGCTTTCTTT	CSVVPPVNTEAFF
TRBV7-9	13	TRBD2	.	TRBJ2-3	TGTGCCAGCAGCTCACAGCGGGGCTGGACGCAGTATTTT	CASSSQRGWTQYF
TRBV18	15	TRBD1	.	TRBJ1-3	TGTGCCAGCTCACAGGGACAGCTCTCTGGAAACACCATATATTTT	CASSQGQLSGNTIYF
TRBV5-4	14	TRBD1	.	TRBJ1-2	TGTGCCAGCGGGCCCGGACAGGAGCCCTATGGCTACACCTTC	CASGPGQEPYGYTF
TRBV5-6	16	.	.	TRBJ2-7	TGTGCCAGCAGCTTATATGCCCCGGGTCGTGGACTGGAGCAGTACTTC	CASSLYAPGRGLEQYF
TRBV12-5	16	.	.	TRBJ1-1	TGTGCTAGTGGCCCAGGGATTGGGACACCGGGTGACGAAGCTTTCTTT	CASGPGIGTPGDEAFF
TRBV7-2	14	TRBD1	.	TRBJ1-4	TGTGCCAGCAGACAACAGGGGGGAAATGAAAAACTGTTTTTT	CASRQQGGNEKLFF
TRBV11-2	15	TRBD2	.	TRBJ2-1	TGTGCCAGCCACCGGTCAGGACTAGCGGGGAATGAGCAGTTCTTC	CASHRSGLAGNEQFF
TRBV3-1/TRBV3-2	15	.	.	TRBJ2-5	TGTGCCAGCAGCCAAGATCGGACATATGGTGAGACCCAGTACTTC	CASSQDRTYGETQYF
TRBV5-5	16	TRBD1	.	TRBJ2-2	TGTGCCAGCAGCTATGGACAGGGGAGGAACACCGGGGAGCTGTTTTTT	CASSYGQGRNTGELFF
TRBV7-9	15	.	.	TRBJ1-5	TGTGCCAGCAGCTCAGGGGAGATCAGAGGCCAGCCCCAGCATTTT	CASSSGEIRGQPQHF
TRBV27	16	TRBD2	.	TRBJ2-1	TGTGCCAGCAGGGGGGGGTTCAGACTAGGGGACAATGAGCAGTTCTTC	CASRGGFRLGDNEQFF
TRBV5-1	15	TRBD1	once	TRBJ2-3	TGCGCCAGCAGCCTGACAGGGGGCGGCACAGATACGCAGTATTTT	CASSLTGGGTDTQYF
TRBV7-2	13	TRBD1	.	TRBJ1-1	TGTGCCAGCAGCTGGACAGGGGCGATTGAAGCTTTCTTT	CASSWTGAIEAFF
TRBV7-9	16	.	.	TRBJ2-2	TGTGCCAGCAGCTTGTATCGACAGGAAAACACCGGGGAGCTGTTTTTT	CASSLYRQENTGELFF
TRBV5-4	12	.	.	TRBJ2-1	TGTGCCAGCAGCCCCAGGGACAATGAGCAGTTCTTC	CASSPRDNEQFF
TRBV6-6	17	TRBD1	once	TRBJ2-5	TGTGCCAGCAGTCCACCGGGACAGGGAAATCAGGGAGAGACCCAGTACTTC	CASSPPGQGNQGETQYF
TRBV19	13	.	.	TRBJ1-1	TGTGCCAGTAGTATAGATATGAACACTGAAGCTTTCTTT	CASSIDMNTEAFF
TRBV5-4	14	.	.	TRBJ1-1	TGTGCCAGCAGCCCCCCGTCCCGCCAGGGTGAAGCTTTCTTT	CASSPPSRQGEAFF
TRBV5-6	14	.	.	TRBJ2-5	TGTGCCAGCAGCCCGACAAGAGGAGGAGAGACCCAGTACTTC	CASSPTRGGETQYF
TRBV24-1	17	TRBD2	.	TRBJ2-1	TGTGCCACCAGTGAGCGGACTAGCGGGAACTCCTACAATGAGCAGTTCTTC	CATSERTSGNSYNEQFF
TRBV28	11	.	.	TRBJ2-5	TGTGCCAGCAGTTTCAAAGAGACCCAGTACTTC	CASSFKETQYF
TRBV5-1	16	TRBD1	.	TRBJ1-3	TGCGCCAGCAGCTTGGGGACAGGGGGTTCCGGAAACACCATATATTTT	CASSLGTGGSGNTIYF
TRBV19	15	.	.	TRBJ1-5	TGTGCCAGTAGTCCTACAGGGTCCCTAGGGCAGCCCCAGCATTTT	CASSPTGSLGQPQHF
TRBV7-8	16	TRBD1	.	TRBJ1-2	TGTGCCAGCAGCCCCGCAGAGAGGACAGGGATGAATGGCTACACCTTC	CASSPAERTGMNGYTF
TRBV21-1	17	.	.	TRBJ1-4	TGTGCCAGCGGAAACACGGACAGGGGTAAATCTAATGAAAAACTGTTTTTT	CASGNTDRGKSNEKLFF
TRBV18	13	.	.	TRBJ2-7	TGTGCCAGCTCTCCTTTGAGCTCCTACGAGCAGTACTTC	CASSPLSSYEQYF
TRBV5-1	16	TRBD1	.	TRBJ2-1	TGCGCCAGCAGCATGTTAAGGGGACAGGGGGCCGGTGAGCAGTTCTTC	CASSMLRGQGAGEQFF